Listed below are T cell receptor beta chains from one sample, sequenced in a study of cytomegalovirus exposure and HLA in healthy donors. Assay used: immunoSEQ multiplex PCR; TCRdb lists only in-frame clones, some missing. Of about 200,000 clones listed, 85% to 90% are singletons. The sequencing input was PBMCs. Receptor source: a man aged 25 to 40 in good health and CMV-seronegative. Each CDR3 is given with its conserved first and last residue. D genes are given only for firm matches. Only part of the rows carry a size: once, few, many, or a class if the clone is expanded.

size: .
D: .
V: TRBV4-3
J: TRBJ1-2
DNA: TGCGCCAGCAGCCGTGGAGGGGCAGGAGCTAACTATGGCTACACCTTC
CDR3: CASSRGGAGANYGYTF

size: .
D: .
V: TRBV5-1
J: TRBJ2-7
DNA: TGCGCCAGCAGCCCCCAGGGGAGGGTATCCTACGAGCAGTACTTC
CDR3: CASSPQGRVSYEQYF

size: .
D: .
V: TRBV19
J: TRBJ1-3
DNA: TGTGCCACCCGGGGGGACCCAGGGTCTGGAAACACCATATATTTT
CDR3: CATRGDPGSGNTIYF

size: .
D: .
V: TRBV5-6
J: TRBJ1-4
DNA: TGTGCCAGCAGCTTGCGTTCGGGGGTTAATGAAAAACTGTTTTTT
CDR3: CASSLRSGVNEKLFF

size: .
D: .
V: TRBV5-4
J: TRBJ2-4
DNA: TGTGCCAGCAGCTTGGGGCGAGGGGGGGCCTGGAACATTCAGTACTTC
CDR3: CASSLGRGGAWNIQYF

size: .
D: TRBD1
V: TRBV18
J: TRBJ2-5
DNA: TGTGCCAGCTCACAGCCGGGACAGCAAGAGACCCAGTACTTC
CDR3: CASSQPGQQETQYF

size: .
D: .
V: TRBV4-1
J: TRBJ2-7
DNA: TGCGCCAGCAGCCAAACCGAGGGAGAGTACTACGAGCAGTACTTC
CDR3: CASSQTEGEYYEQYF

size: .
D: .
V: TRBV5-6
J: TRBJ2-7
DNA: TGTGCCAGCACCCTGATCGGGACATCACCCCTACGGCAGTACTTC
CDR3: CASTLIGTSPLRQYF

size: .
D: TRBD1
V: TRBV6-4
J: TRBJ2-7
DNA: TGTGCCAGCAGTGATGTATCGACAGGGAGCTACGAGCAGTACTTC
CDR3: CASSDVSTGSYEQYF

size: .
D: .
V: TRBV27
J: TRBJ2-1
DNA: TGTGCCAGCAGCTCGACTGCTAGTGAGCAGTTCTTC
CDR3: CASSSTASEQFF

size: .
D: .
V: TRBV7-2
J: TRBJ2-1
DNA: TGTGCCAGCAGCTTAGTAAGGACTGCCAAGGCAAGGCCGGTCTTC
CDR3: CASSLVRTAKARPVF

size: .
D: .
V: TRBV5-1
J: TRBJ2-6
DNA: TGCGCCAGCAGCTTGGTGGGGAGCTCTGGGGCCAACGTCCTGACTTTC
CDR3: CASSLVGSSGANVLTF

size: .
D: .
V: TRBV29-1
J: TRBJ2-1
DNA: TGCAGCGTTGCTCTGGCGCCGATGGGGGGAAGGAGGAATGAGCAGTTCTTC
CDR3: CSVALAPMGGRRNEQFF

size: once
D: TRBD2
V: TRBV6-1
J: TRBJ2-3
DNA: TGTGCCAGCAGTGGCAGGGGGATCCTAGCGGGAGGGATCACAGATACGCAGTATTTT
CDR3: CASSGRGILAGGITDTQYF

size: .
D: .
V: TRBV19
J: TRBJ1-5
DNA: TGTGCCAGTAGGAATATACCTAACGAAAGGAACAGCCAGCCCCAGCATTTT
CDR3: CASRNIPNERNSQPQHF

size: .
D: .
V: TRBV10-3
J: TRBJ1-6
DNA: TGTGCCATCAGTGTCGGGGCCGGGGGTTCACCCCTCCACTTT
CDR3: CAISVGAGGSPLHF

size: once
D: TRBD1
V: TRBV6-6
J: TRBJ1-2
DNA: TGTGCCAGCAACAGAGGGACAGGTGATAACTATGGCTACACCTTC
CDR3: CASNRGTGDNYGYTF

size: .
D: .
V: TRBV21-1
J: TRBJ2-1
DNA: TGTGCCAGCAGCAAACAACCGCGACAGGGGGCATCCTACAATGAGCAGTTCTTC
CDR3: CASSKQPRQGASYNEQFF

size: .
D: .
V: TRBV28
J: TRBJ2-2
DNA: TGTGCCAGCAGTCTTAGTGAGGCCGGGGAGCTGTTTTTT
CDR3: CASSLSEAGELFF

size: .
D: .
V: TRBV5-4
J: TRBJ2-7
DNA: TGTGCCGCCGGGCGGGATACCTACGAGCAGTACTTC
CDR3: CAAGRDTYEQYF

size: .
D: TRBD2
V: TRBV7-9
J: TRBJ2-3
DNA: TGTGCCAGCTTAGCGGGAGGGAGCACAGATACGCAGTATTTT
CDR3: CASLAGGSTDTQYF

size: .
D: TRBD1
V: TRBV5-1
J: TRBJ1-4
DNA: TGCGCCAGCAGCGGAGACCTACCGGGACAGCTTAATGAAAAACTGTTTTTT
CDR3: CASSGDLPGQLNEKLFF

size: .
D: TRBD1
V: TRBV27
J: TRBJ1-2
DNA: TGTGCCAGCAGTTGGGGCGGGACAGGGTACGGCTACACCTTC
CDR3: CASSWGGTGYGYTF

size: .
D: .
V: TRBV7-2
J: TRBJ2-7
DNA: TGTGCCAGCAGCTTCCGAGGAGGGGTAGGGGAGCAGTACTTC
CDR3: CASSFRGGVGEQYF

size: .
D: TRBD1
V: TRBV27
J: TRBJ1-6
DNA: TGTGCCAGCAGTTTAGTAACAGGGGGGGCCTTTGGTTCACCCCTCCACTTT
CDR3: CASSLVTGGAFGSPLHF

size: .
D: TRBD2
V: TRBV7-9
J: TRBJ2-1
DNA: TGTGCCAGCAGCTTAGGGGCTAGCGGGGGGTGGAATGAGCAGTTCTTC
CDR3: CASSLGASGGWNEQFF

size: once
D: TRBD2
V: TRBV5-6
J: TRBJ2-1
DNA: TGTGCCAGCAGCTTGCCGACTAGCGGGGGTAGGAATGAGCAGTTCTTC
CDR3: CASSLPTSGGRNEQFF

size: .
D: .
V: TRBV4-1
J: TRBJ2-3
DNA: TGCGCCAGCAGCCAAGGAGTAACAGATACGCAGTATTTT
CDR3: CASSQGVTDTQYF

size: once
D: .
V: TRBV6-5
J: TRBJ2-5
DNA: TGTGCCAGCTGTCAGACGGGGGGCAGAGAGACCCAGTACTTC
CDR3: CASCQTGGRETQYF

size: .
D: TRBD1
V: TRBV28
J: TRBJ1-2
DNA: TGTGCCAGCAGCAGAGACAGGGACTGGGGCTACACCTTC
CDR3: CASSRDRDWGYTF

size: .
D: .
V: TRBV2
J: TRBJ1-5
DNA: TGTGCCAGCAGGGGCCAACGTCTACAATATCAGCCCCAGCATTTT
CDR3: CASRGQRLQYQPQHF

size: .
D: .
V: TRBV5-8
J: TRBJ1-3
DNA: TGTGCCAGCAGCTTCCGTACTCTCTCTGGAAACACCATATATTTT
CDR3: CASSFRTLSGNTIYF

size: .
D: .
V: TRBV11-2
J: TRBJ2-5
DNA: TGTGCCAGCAGCTTAGTGGGGCCCGGAGAGACCCAGTACTTC
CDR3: CASSLVGPGETQYF

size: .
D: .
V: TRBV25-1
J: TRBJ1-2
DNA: TGTGCCAGCAGTGAATATCAGGGTAGCTACACCTTC
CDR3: CASSEYQGSYTF

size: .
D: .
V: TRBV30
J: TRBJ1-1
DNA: TGTGCCTGGAGTGCGCCTCGGACTGAAGCTTTCTTT
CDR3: CAWSAPRTEAFF

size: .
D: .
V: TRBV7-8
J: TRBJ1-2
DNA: TGTGCCAGCAGCTTGGGGCACGCAAACTATGGCTACACCTTC
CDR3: CASSLGHANYGYTF

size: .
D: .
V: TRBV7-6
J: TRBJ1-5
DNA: TGTGCCGGCAGCTTAGGGGTCGGGAACATCAATCAGCCCCAGCATTTT
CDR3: CAGSLGVGNINQPQHF

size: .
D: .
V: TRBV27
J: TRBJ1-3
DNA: TGTGCCAGCAGTTTATCGTTGTCTGCCGGCACCATATATTTT
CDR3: CASSLSLSAGTIYF

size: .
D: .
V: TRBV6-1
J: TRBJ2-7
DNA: TGTGCCAGCAGTGATGCGGGATCGAAAGGCGAGCAGTACTTC
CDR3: CASSDAGSKGEQYF

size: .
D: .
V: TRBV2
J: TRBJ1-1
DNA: TGTGCCAGCAGTGAAGCAGGCGGAGCTTTCTTT
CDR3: CASSEAGGAFF

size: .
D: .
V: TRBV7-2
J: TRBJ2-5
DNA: TGTGCCAGCAGCGGCTTAGGACATCAAGAGACCCAGTACTTC
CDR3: CASSGLGHQETQYF

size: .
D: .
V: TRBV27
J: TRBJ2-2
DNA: TGTGCCAGCAGAACTCAGGGTGGCGGGGAGCTGTTTTTT
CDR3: CASRTQGGGELFF

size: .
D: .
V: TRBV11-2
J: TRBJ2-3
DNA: TGTGCCAGCAGCCGGAGGGACAGCCCTAGCACAGATACGCAGTATTTT
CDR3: CASSRRDSPSTDTQYF

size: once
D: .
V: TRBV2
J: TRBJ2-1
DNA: TGTGCCAGCAGTCTTCCCCTACAGAAGAATGAGCAGTTCTTC
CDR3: CASSLPLQKNEQFF

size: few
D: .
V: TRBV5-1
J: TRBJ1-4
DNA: TGCGCCAGCAGCCCAGGGGCTTCTAATGAAAAACTGTTTTTT
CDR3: CASSPGASNEKLFF

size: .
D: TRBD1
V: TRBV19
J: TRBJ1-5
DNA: TGTGCCAGTACCCGAGACAGGGGGGGCAATCAGCCCCAGCATTTT
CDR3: CASTRDRGGNQPQHF

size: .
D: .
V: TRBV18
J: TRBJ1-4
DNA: TGTGCCAGCTCACCACCTGACTCCAGAGGCGAAAAACTGTTTTTT
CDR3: CASSPPDSRGEKLFF

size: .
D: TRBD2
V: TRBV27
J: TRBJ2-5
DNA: TGTGCCAGCAGTCCGCCCCCCCCACTAGCGGGAGGGCCGGGGGGAGAGACCCAGTACTTC
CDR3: CASSPPPPLAGGPGGETQYF

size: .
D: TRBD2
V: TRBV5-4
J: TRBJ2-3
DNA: TGTGCCAGCAGCTTGGGGCGGGACTACGAAGATACGCAGTATTTT
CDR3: CASSLGRDYEDTQYF

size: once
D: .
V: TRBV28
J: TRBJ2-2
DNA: TGTGCCAGCAGCACACGTTTAAACACCGGGGAGCTGTTTTTT
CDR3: CASSTRLNTGELFF

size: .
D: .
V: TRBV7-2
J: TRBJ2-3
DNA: TGTGCCAGCAGCTTCGGGACTCTCACAGATACGCAGTATTTT
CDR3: CASSFGTLTDTQYF